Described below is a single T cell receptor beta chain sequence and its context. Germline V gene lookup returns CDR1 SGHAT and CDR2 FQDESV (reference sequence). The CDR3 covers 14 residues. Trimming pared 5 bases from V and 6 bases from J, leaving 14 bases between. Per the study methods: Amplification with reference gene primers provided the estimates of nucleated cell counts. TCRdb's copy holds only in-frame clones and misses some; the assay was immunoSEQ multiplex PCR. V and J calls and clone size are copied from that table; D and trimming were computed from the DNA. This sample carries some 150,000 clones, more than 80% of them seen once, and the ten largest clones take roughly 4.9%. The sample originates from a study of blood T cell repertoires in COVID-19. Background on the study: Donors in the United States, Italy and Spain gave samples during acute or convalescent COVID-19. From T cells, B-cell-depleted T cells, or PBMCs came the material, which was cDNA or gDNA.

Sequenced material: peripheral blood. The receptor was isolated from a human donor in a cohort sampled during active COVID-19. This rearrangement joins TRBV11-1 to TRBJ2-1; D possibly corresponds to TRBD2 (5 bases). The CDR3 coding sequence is TGTGCCAGCAGCCCGGAGGACCAATCCAATGAGCAGTTCTTC. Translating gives CASSPEDQSNEQFF.